These T cell receptor beta chains were read from a single sample in a study of T cells in Graves' hyperthyroidism and ophthalmopathy. TCRdb itself ran the multiplex PCR reads through MiXCR, one entry per CDR3 protein. The data contain about 710,000 distinct CDR3 sequences, 16% of them singletons. The sequencing input was blood. The receptors stem from a man aged 18 to 35 with Graves' hyperthyroidism. Each CDR3 is given with its conserved first and last residue. The D gene is left open where the match is weak. Size values are once, few and many counts, or a class for expanded clones, and some rows have none.

d_call	v_call	j_call	clone_size	cdr3_nt	cdr3_aa
NA	TRBV29-1	TRBJ1-1	NA	TGCAGCGTTGAATCACCTTTGGGTTCTGAAGCTTTCTTT	CSVESPLGSEAFF
TRBD1	TRBV19	TRBJ2-3	NA	TGTGCCAGTAACGACAGGGTAGATACGCAGTATTTT	CASNDRVDTQYF
NA	TRBV24-1	TRBJ2-3	NA	TGTGCCACCAGTGATTCGGGGCCTGCACGAACAGATACGCAGTATTTT	CATSDSGPARTDTQYF
TRBD2	TRBV27	TRBJ2-1	many	TGTGCCAGCAGTTCTGTGACTAGCGTCTCCTACAATGAGCAGTTCTTC	CASSSVTSVSYNEQFF
TRBD2	TRBV11-2	TRBJ2-1	many	TGTGCCAGCAGCTTACATAGCGGGAGCTCCTACAATGAGCAGTTCTTC	CASSLHSGSSYNEQFF
TRBD1	TRBV20-1	TRBJ1-5	many	TGCAGTGCCGTGGGACAGGGGCGCGTCAATCAGCCCCAGCATTTT	CSAVGQGRVNQPQHF
TRBD1	TRBV15	TRBJ2-2	few	TGTGCCACCAGCAGAGGTGAAGGGGGCAACACCGGGGAGCTGTTTTTT	CATSRGEGGNTGELFF
NA	TRBV19	TRBJ1-1	NA	TGTGCCAGTAGTTACGGGGGGCGCGGGACTGAAGCTTTCTTT	CASSYGGRGTEAFF
TRBD1	TRBV24-1	TRBJ2-2	NA	TGTGCCACCAGTGAGTCCGGGACAGCGAACACCGGGGAGCTGTTTTTT	CATSESGTANTGELFF
NA	TRBV6-1	TRBJ1-2	NA	TGTGCCAGCAGTGATTTGGGGGCCCTTTCCTATGGCTACACCTTC	CASSDLGALSYGYTF
NA	TRBV7-2	TRBJ2-1	NA	TGTGCCAGCAGCTTATTGTCCGACAATGAGCAGTTCTTC	CASSLLSDNEQFF
NA	TRBV6-1	TRBJ2-7	NA	TGTGCCAGCTCACCAGGGGGGGTTGCCTCCTACGAGCAGTACTTC	CASSPGGVASYEQYF
NA	TRBV7-2	TRBJ2-2	NA	TGTGCCAGCAGCCCAGAGAACACCGGGGAGCTGTTTTTT	CASSPENTGELFF
TRBD2	TRBV7-3	TRBJ2-1	many	TGTGCCAGCAGCTTAACAAGCGGGGCCTCCTACAATGAGCAGTTCTTC	CASSLTSGASYNEQFF
TRBD1	TRBV20-1	TRBJ1-5	NA	TGCAGTGCTAGACTAGGACAGGGCAATCAGCCCCAGCATTTT	CSARLGQGNQPQHF
NA	TRBV5-1	TRBJ2-6	many	TGCGCCAGCAGCTTGGTTTCGTGGGGCGCGGGGGCCAACGTCCTGACTTTC	CASSLVSWGAGANVLTF
NA	TRBV6-5	TRBJ2-3	many	TGTGCCAGCAGTTACCCCCTAGCGACAGATACGCAGTATTTT	CASSYPLATDTQYF
NA	TRBV5-8	TRBJ1-1	NA	TGTGCCATTATCGGGCGGATGAACACTGAAGCTTTCTTT	CAIIGRMNTEAFF
NA	TRBV2	TRBJ2-3	many	TGTGCCAGCAGTGCGGACACACCTGCCACAGATACGCAGTATTTT	CASSADTPATDTQYF
TRBD1	TRBV27	TRBJ2-3	NA	TGTGCCAGCAGCCTGGACAGGGTCGGGGCAGATACGCAGTATTTT	CASSLDRVGADTQYF
TRBD2	TRBV12-3/TRBV12-4	TRBJ2-5	many	TGTGCCAGCAGACCTCGGGGCGGGAGGACGGAGACCCAGTACTTC	CASRPRGGRTETQYF
NA	TRBV7-8	TRBJ1-1	many	TGTGCCAGCAGCTTACTACCCGCCCTTGTAGGCACTGAAGCTTTCTTT	CASSLLPALVGTEAFF
NA	TRBV5-5	TRBJ1-1	NA	TGTGCCAGCAGCTCGTCTCCCAGGGATGGGTTGACTGAAGCTTTCTTT	CASSSSPRDGLTEAFF
TRBD2	TRBV7-9	TRBJ2-7	few	TGTGCCAGCAACCCGGGGGAGCGGGAGCCTCACGAGCAGTACTTC	CASNPGEREPHEQYF